This T cell receptor (beta chain) was recorded in a study of cytomegalovirus exposure and HLA in healthy donors. Study in general: Within an early data release were roughly 90 million unique TCRs drawn from HLA-typed donors.

Study findings and constraints: Some TCR beta chains (approximately 180 of them) were listed as cytomegalovirus-associated.

Use of 60 Vbeta and 13 Jbeta primers characterized the PCR. Some clones are missing from TCRdb's copy, which holds only in-frame ones; the method was immunoSEQ multiplex PCR. The sample lists approximately 110,000 clones; over 75% were seen once. As regards this clone: What it recognizes is unknown.

The TCR was taken from a woman in her 30s in good health and CMV-seropositive. Input material: PBMCs.

The CDR3 nucleotides are TGTGCCAGCAGCGTAGGAATCGGGACAGGGTCCTACAATGAGCAGTTCTTC. This sequence encodes CASSVGIGTGSYNEQFF. V gene TRBV9 combines with J gene TRBJ2-1, with TRBD1 matching over 9 bases. The trim removed 0 bases at V and 1 base at J, leaving 5 bases unmatched. The germline V gene encodes CDR1 SGDLS and CDR2 YYNGEE. The CDR3 totals 17 residues.